The T cell receptor (beta chain) under discussion was sequenced for a study of blood T cell repertoires in COVID-19. Study overall: The United States, Italy and Spain were the sources of the acute and convalescent COVID-19 samples. PBMCs, B-cell-depleted T cells, or T cells provided the cDNA or gDNA that made up the material.

The authors' processing: Reference gene primer amplification yielded estimated nucleated cell counts. TCRdb keeps only in-frame clones here, not all; method: immunoSEQ multiplex PCR. Clone size and V and J calls were adopted from that table, with D and trimming inferred from the DNA. This sample has approximately 300,000 clones, with around four fifths found just once. Trimming stripped 6 bases from V and 5 bases from J, with 10 bases between. The CDR3 extends over 12 amino acids. CDR1 and CDR2 (germline): MDHEN, SYDVKM. The sequence was obtained from a woman aged 50 to 60 with active or convalescent COVID-19. The rearrangement links TRBV28 to TRBJ1-2; no definite D call. Sequenced: peripheral blood. The CDR3 DNA sequence: TGTGCCAGCAGGCATACACCGTATGGCTACACCTTC. Protein product: CASRHTPYGYTF.